This TCR beta chain was recovered during a study of T-cell reconstitution after alpha-beta-depleted transplantation in children. Study-level results: Several patients had high TCRbeta diversity at day 60; it came from surviving recipient T cells and thymic progenitors. Reported findings indicate that, about two months after transplant, alpha-beta T cells came from several hundred expanded clones, which were derived from non-depleted graft cells. The authors attributed T-cell counts and diversity one year after transplant mostly to newly produced T cells.

This CDR3 spans 13 amino acids. V was shortened by 3 bases and J by 1 base, with 6 bases between the two germline ends. Regarding this clonotype: Its specificity is unknown.

For TCRbeta, the library was prepared with unique molecular identifiers. TCRdb reanalysed the PCR reads using MiXCR and keeps one entry per CDR3 protein. The repertoire consists of 350,000 to 500,000 distinct CDR3 sequences, with roughly 44% occurring once and the leading ten covering 27%. Sequenced material: PBMCs, taken before TCRalphabeta/CD19-depleted stem cell transplant. The TCR was taken from a girl between 2 and 10 years old with aplastic anemia, due to receive a stem cell transplant. The chain combines TRBV12-3 or TRBV12-4 with TRBJ1-2; D uncertain. CDR3 sequence reads: CASSFNFNYGYTF. The CDR3 DNA follows: TGTGCCAGCAGTTTTAACTTTAACTATGGCTACACCTTC.